Reported below is one T cell receptor (beta chain). Original data processing: Estimation of nucleated cell counts was performed using reference gene primer amplification. This table comes from immunoSEQ multiplex PCR, and its TCRdb copy is limited to in-frame clones, with some not included. Clonal size and the V and J genes are those of that table, whereas D and trimming came from the DNA. Here the sample spans about 190,000 clones, about 85% being singletons. This specimen comes from a study of blood T cell repertoires in COVID-19. Across the study: T cells, B-cell-depleted T cells, or PBMCs supplied cDNA or gDNA.

The germline V and J ends were trimmed by 2 bases and 10 bases, with 14 bases remaining between them. This CDR3 is built from 13 residues. Germline CDR1 and CDR2: SNHLY and FYNNEI. The chain is built from TRBV2 and TRBJ2-5; D might be TRBD1 (7 bases). This receptor was obtained from a man aged 25-40 years with acute or convalescent COVID-19. Sequencing input: peripheral blood. CDR3 sequence (DNA): TGTGCCAGCAGTGAAACACGCCAGGGGGGCCAGTACTTC. Its translation is CASSETRQGGQYF.